Detailed here is one TCR beta chain. Its antigen is currently unknown. The sample originates from a study of STAT3 mutations in large granular lymphocyte leukemia. The study, taken as a whole, reports: Variable sampling intervals and differing treatment regimens complicated linking therapy response to TCR clonal burden changes. In T-cell large granular lymphocyte leukemia, about half of patients showed multiple immunodominant subclonotypes.

Germline loops: CDR1 LGHNA, CDR2 YSLEER. V was trimmed by 0 bases and J by 2 bases, leaving 12 bases between them. The CDR3 spans 16 residues. TCRbeta libraries averaged about 40,773 productive templates per sample. Libraries were prepared by immunoSEQ multiplex PCR; TCRdb keeps only in-frame clonotypes and omits some of them. The sample carries 15,000 to 20,000 clones, about 83% recorded once. The chain uses TRBV4-3 and TRBJ2-3; possibly TRBD2 for D (6 bases). The clonotype comes from a man in his fifties or sixties with T-cell large granular lymphocyte leukemia. Some clones in this sample may be carry-over from other donors' samples. Sequenced input: peripheral blood mononuclear cells. The CDR3 region is CASSQDLASVTDTQYF. In nucleotides, the CDR3 is TGCGCCAGCAGCCAAGATCTCGCTAGCGTCACAGATACGCAGTATTTT.